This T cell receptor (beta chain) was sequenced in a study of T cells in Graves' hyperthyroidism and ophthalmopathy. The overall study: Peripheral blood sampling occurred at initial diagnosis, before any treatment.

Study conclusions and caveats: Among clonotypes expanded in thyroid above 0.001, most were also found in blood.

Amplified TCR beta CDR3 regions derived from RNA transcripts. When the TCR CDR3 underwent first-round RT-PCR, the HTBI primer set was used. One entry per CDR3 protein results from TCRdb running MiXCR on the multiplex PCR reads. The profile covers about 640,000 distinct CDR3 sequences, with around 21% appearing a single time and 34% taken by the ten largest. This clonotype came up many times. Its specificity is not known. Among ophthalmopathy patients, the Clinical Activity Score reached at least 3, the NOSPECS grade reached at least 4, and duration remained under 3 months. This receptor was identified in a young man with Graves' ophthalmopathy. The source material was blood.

Here the CDR3 reads CASTRKGGQGYTF. The DNA of the CDR3 is TGTGCCAGCACACGAAAGGGGGGCCAGGGCTACACCTTC. The chain joins TRBV12-3 or TRBV12-4 to TRBJ1-2; D may be TRBD1 (6 bases). The germline V and J ends were trimmed by 7 bases and 8 bases, with 17 bases remaining between them. This CDR3 has 13 amino acids.